This TCR beta chain was found in a study of T cell responses to AZD1222 COVID-19 vaccine (dated by TCRdb to about 2021). About the study as a whole: AZD1222 recipients whose second dose came at about 4 weeks and those whose second dose came at about 12 weeks were combined into one group, since spike-specific TCR depth and breadth did not differ between the two schedules. A total of 230 to 250 trial participants underwent TCR sequencing, of whom 207 received two doses of AZD1222 and some 25 received two doses of the MenACWY control vaccine. Trial participants were enrolled into age subgroups of 18-55, 56-69 and 70-plus years, which contained roughly 140, 27 and 60 TCR-sequenced participants, respectively.

The CDR3 regions of human TCRbeta chains were analyzed by immunosequencing. In the original analysis: Repertoire TCRs were checked for matches against a reference library of SARS-CoV-2-specific TCRs that had been generated using the MIRA antigen-specificity platform. Breadth was defined as the fraction of unique TCRs that were SARS-CoV-2-associated. Depth was defined as the fraction of total T cells that were SARS-CoV-2-associated. Each spike-specific TCR was assigned to its reactive spike region and to a CD4 or CD8 class using the MIRA data. Log10-transformed breadth and depth values were compared by one-way ANOVA with Sidak's multiple comparisons tests. TCRdb's version of the immuneACCESS table is confined to in-frame rearrangements and falls short of the full clone set. An unresolved V gene accounts for under half of the shortfall where checked; the remainder is of unknown origin. V, J and clone size were drawn from that table, and D and trimming were deduced from the DNA. Recorded for this sample are 250,000 or so clones; 93% of them occurred a single time. The top ten constitute 0.5% to 0.7% of the sample.

The sample's time point, from its label and the paper: baseline before first vaccination. The vaccinee samples were drawn from two UK trials, COV001 and COV002, one of which was a single-blind randomized controlled phase 2/3 trial testing AZD1222 (ChAdOx1 nCoV-19) in healthy adults. For TCRbeta chain sequencing, PBMC samples were collected from trial participants at day 0 and at day 28 after the second dose. Points the paper makes about the study in general: Most participants were white British and females outnumbered males, and the authors suggested that clonal diversity may have been underestimated. Conclusions about previously exposed vaccinees are limited because only five to seven AZD1222 recipients were SARS-CoV-2 seropositive at baseline. In the small 56-69-year group, the increase in depth fell short of significance, most likely because of low power. Because no day 14 peak-response samples were available, repertoires were characterized only after the peak T cell response. Reportedly, almost half of the unique spike-specific TCRs recognized epitopes lying outside the regions that are mutated in the B.1.351 and B.1.1.7 variants. CD4 TCRs associated with the vaccine covered the entire spike protein, and the dominant responses were in regions 160-218 and 743-854. Spike-specific TCR breadth and depth rose significantly after two AZD1222 doses compared with day 0 and with MenACWY recipients.

This clone was counted once. This receptor's antigen is unknown. No quality values exist for individual bases; no much larger clone is one base distant. As encoded in the germline V gene, CDR1 is MGHRA while CDR2 is YSYEKL. V is cut by 1 base and J by 5 bases, and the space between the germline ends is 8 bases. The CDR3, cysteine through phenylalanine, is 13 amino acids long. Of all the DNA, just the CDR3 is kept, 39 bases in frame from base 1. This receptor chain uses TRBV4-1 and TRBJ1-1, with the D gene uncertain. The receptor's source is an adult in good health. Sequenced here: peripheral blood, sampled on day 0 of AZD1222 vaccination. The encoded CDR3 is CASSQALGTEAFF. The nucleotide sequence is given as TGCGCCAGCAGCCAAGCACTAGGGACTGAAGCTTTCTTT.